Following are 30 T cell receptor beta chains from one sample sequenced in a study of OX40 agonist ivuxolimab in advanced cancers. This table comes from immunoSEQ multiplex PCR, and its TCRdb copy is limited to in-frame clones, with some not included. The sample lists approximately 69,000 clones, 90% occurring once. The sequencing here drew on CD4+ or CD8+ T cells sorted from blood, taken in a trial of the OX40 agonist ivuxolimab. All receptors come from an adult with an advanced solid tumor such as melanoma, head and neck, liver or kidney cancer.

This chain connects TRBV28 to TRBJ1-1, with D possibly matching TRBD1 (5 bases). The CDR3 consists of 16 residues. Trimming pared 9 bases from V and 1 base from J, leaving 21 bases between. Germline V gene lookup returns CDR1 MDHEN and CDR2 SYDVKM. The CDR3 coding sequence is TGTGCCAGTACAGGACTATTCACCCTTAAGAACACTGAAGCTTTCTTT. Translation: CASTGLFTLKNTEAFF.

CDR3 region: CASSLRQADTGELFF. The DNA for the CDR3 is TGTGCCAGCAGCCTTCGACAGGCGGACACCGGGGAGCTGTTTTTT. This chain uses TRBV7-3 with TRBJ2-2; D may be TRBD1 (6 bases). Germline loops: CDR1 SGHTA, CDR2 FQGTGA. CDR3 size: 15 residues. The germline V and J ends were trimmed by 5 bases and 3 bases, with 13 bases remaining between them. The complete variable domain, with remaining parts taken from reference TRBV7-3 and TRBJ2-2, reads GAGVSQTPSNKVTEKGKYVELRCDPISGHTALYWYRQSLGQGPEFLIYFQGTGAADDSGLPNDRFFAVRPEGSVSTLKIQRTERGDSAVYLCASSLRQADTGELFFGEGSRLTVL.

The V and J genes are TRBV7-2 and TRBJ2-7; 11 bases agree with TRBD1. J gave up 3 bases and V 1 base, and 8 bases lay outside the gene matches. The CDR3 has 17 amino acids. CDR1 and CDR2 (germline): SGHTA, FQGNSA. CDR3 nucleotides: TGTGCCAGCAGCTTAGGAGGGTGGGGGACAGGGGGCTACGAGCAGTACTTC. It translates to CASSLGGWGTGGYEQYF.

This clone was seen just once. The genes are TRBV18 and TRBJ2-5; D may correspond to TRBD1 or TRBD2 (5 bases each). The CDR3 is 15 amino acids. V gave up 0 bases and J gave up 1 base, with 9 bases separating them. The V gene's germline CDR1 is KGHSH and CDR2 LQKENI. DNA for the CDR3: TGTGCCAGCTCACCACCGGGACCTATCCAAGAGACCCAGTACTTC. Residues: CASSPPGPIQETQYF.

This chain uses TRBV4-2 with TRBJ2-2; 9 nucleotides align to TRBD2. The CDR3 is 17 amino acids. Germline V gene sequence: CDR1 LGHNA, CDR2 YNFKEQ. V trimming: 0 bases; J trimming: 7 bases; junction bases outside the gene matches: 9. For the CDR3, the DNA is TGTGCCAGCAGCCAAGATAGTAGCGGGAGCCAGGGCGGGGAGCTGTTTTTT. Protein product: CASSQDSSGSQGGELFF.

This clone was found once. The V gene is TRBV2, the J gene TRBJ2-1, with 8 positions matching TRBD2. Germline V lookup: CDR1 SNHLY, CDR2 FYNNEI. The CDR3 covers 15 residues. The V and J ends lost 6 bases and 9 bases, in that order; junction bases with no gene match: 13. The CDR3 protein is CASRGGLAGYGEQFF. The CDR3 bases are TGTGCCAGCAGAGGCGGGCTAGCGGGTTATGGTGAGCAGTTCTTC.

The chain joins TRBV19 to TRBJ2-3; D ambiguous. The CDR3 is made up of 15 amino acids. CDR1 is LNHDA, CDR2 SQIVND, per germline (reference sequence). V dropped 8 bases and J dropped 0 bases, with 15 bases sitting between them. CDR3: CASSGRTSSTDTQYF. The CDR3 DNA reads TGTGCCAGTTCCGGGCGGACCTCTAGCACAGATACGCAGTATTTT.

CDR3 loop: CASSLEVTANTGELFF. The DNA of the CDR3 is TGTGCCAGCAGCTTAGAGGTGACAGCGAACACCGGGGAGCTGTTTTTT. The V call is TRBV7-9, the J call TRBJ2-2; a weak D match, TRBD1 (5 bases). The CDR3 covers 16 residues. Germline loops: CDR1 SEHNR, CDR2 FQNEAQ (reference sequence). Trimming shortened V by 1 base and J by 0 bases, and 9 bases separated the two germline ends. The full variable domain, its missing parts supplied by reference TRBV7-9 and TRBJ2-2, is DTGVSQNPRHKITKRGQNVTFRCDPISEHNRLYWYRQTLGQGPEFLTYFQNEAQLEKSRLLSDRFSAERPKGSFSTLEIQRTEQGDSAMYLCASSLEVTANTGELFFGEGSRLTVL.

The chain employs TRBV18 and TRBJ1-2, with D possibly matching TRBD1 (5 bases). CDR3 length: 12 amino acids. Germline CDR1 is KGHSH and CDR2 is LQKENI. Trimming pared 6 bases from V and 4 bases from J, leaving 9 bases between. The CDR3 spells CASSQGGYGYTF. Here the CDR3 DNA reads TGTGCCAGCTCGCAGGGAGGCTATGGCTACACCTTC.

The rearrangement uses TRBV11-3 and TRBJ2-7, with a tentative D call TRBD2 (6 bases). Germline CDR1 reads SGHNT; CDR2 reads YENEEA. V was pared by 0 bases and J by 2 bases, with 14 bases between. This CDR3 region has 16 residues. DNA of the CDR3: TGTGCCAGCAGCTTAGATTACCAGCGGGCTACCTACGAGCAGTACTTC. It encodes CASSLDYQRATYEQYF.

The CDR3 DNA sequence: TGCAGTGCTAATAAAGAGACCCAGTACTTC. It translates to CSANKETQYF. The V gene is TRBV20-1, the J gene TRBJ2-5, with unresolved D. Germline V gene lookup returns CDR1 DFQATT and CDR2 SNEGSKA (reference sequence). V dropped 4 bases and J dropped 3 bases, with 3 bases sitting between them. The CDR3 has 10 amino acids.

The chain joins TRBV25-1 to TRBJ1-2; a weak D match, TRBD1 (6 bases). V gave up 2 bases and J gave up 3 bases, with 10 bases separating them. The CDR3 extends over 14 amino acids. Germline values: CDR1 MGHDK, CDR2 SYGVNS. CDR3 sequence: CASSEPQGYYGYTF. CDR3 DNA: TGTGCCAGCAGTGAACCCCAGGGGTACTATGGCTACACCTTC.

This chain joins TRBV5-1 and TRBJ2-1; 9 bases line up with TRBD1. CDR3 size: 11 residues. Germline V gives CDR1 SGHRS, CDR2 YFSETQ. Germline trimming cut 8 bases from V and 10 bases from J; bases unmatched to any gene: 4. Here the CDR3 DNA reads TGCGCCAGTCGACAGGGGGTCGAGCAGTTCTTC. This gives the protein CASRQGVEQFF.

V is TRBV11-2 and J is TRBJ2-1; 11 bases are a match to TRBD2. With V trimmed by 5 bases and J by 4 bases, 4 bases remained unmatched. Germline assignment: CDR1 SGHAT and CDR2 FQNNGV. CDR3 size: 15 residues. CDR3 sequence: CASSRRLAGYNEQFF. As DNA, the CDR3 is TGTGCCAGCAGCAGAAGACTAGCGGGGTACAATGAGCAGTTCTTC.

V is TRBV20-1 and J is TRBJ1-1; no clear D. Germline CDR1 is DFQATT and CDR2 is SNEGSKA (reference sequence). Trimming removed 3 bases at V and 11 bases at J, with 13 bases between. The CDR3 is 11 residues long. CDR3 protein: CSASEYRFAFF. CDR3 sequence (DNA): TGCAGTGCTAGTGAGTATCGGTTTGCTTTCTTT.

This clone came up once. The chain carries TRBV7-2 and TRBJ2-2; D remains ambiguous. Trimming stripped 6 bases from V and 0 bases from J, with 8 bases between. The CDR3 loop spans 14 amino acids. Germline V gene lookup returns CDR1 SGHTA and CDR2 FQGNSA. The CDR3 bases are TGTGCCAGCAGGGGTGGGACGAACACCGGGGAGCTGTTTTTT. This gives the protein CASRGGTNTGELFF. Full variable domain (outside the CDR3, taken from reference TRBV7-2 and TRBJ2-2): GAGVSQSPSNKVTEKGKDVELRCDPISGHTALYWYRQSLGQGLEFLIYFQGNSAPDKSGLPSDRFSAERTGGSVSTLTIQRTQQEDSAVYLCASRGGTNTGELFFGEGSRLTVL.

The V and J genes are TRBV19 and TRBJ2-3; D is perhaps TRBD2 (6 bases). Germline V gene sequence: CDR1 LNHDA, CDR2 SQIVND (reference sequence). V was cut by 10 bases and J by 0 bases, with 11 bases left in between. The CDR3 is 13 residues long. The CDR3 is CATRGASTDTQYF. CDR3 DNA sequence: TGTGCCACACGCGGGGCTAGCACAGATACGCAGTATTTT.

The chain carries TRBV4-3 and TRBJ1-4; D is unclear. Germline CDR1 is LGHNA and CDR2 is YSLEER. Trimming left V 4 bases short and J 7 bases short, with 13 bases between. The CDR3 runs to 14 residues. The CDR3 spells CASSPEGDGEKLFF. As DNA, the CDR3 is TGCGCCAGCAGCCCGGAGGGTGACGGTGAAAAACTGTTTTTT.

Only a few counts were recorded for this clone. The chain combines TRBV19 with TRBJ1-1; a possible D gene is TRBD1 (5 bases). Trimming shortened V by 6 bases and J by 5 bases, and 25 bases separated the two germline ends. CDR1 and CDR2 from the germline V gene are LNHDA and SQIVND (reference sequence). CDR3 length: 17 residues. The CDR3 nucleotides read TGTGCCAGTAGCCGGGACGGCTGGGGTGGTTTGGCTACTGAAGCTTTCTTT. Protein sequence: CASSRDGWGGLATEAFF.

This clone was observed a handful of times. The V and J genes are TRBV11-2 and TRBJ2-5, with 10 nucleotides matching TRBD2. This CDR3 contains 15 residues. Germline V gene sequence: CDR1 SGHAT, CDR2 FQNNGV. V shed 1 base, J shed 4 bases, and the junction held 3 bases outside the gene matches. CDR3 in amino acids: CASSLALAGVETQYF. The CDR3 DNA is TGTGCCAGCAGCTTAGCGCTAGCGGGAGTAGAGACCCAGTACTTC.

The gene calls are TRBV7-2 and TRBJ2-5; D is undetermined. The V gene's germline CDR1 is SGHTA and CDR2 FQGNSA. V was clipped by 1 base and J by 2 bases, with 11 bases between them. This CDR3 spans 15 amino acids. Here the CDR3 DNA reads TGTGCCAGCAGCTTAGTTCGCGGCCCTCAAGAGACCCAGTACTTC. Translating gives CASSLVRGPQETQYF.

This chain connects TRBV6-5 to TRBJ1-1; D is ambiguous. Germline V gene sequence: CDR1 MNHEY, CDR2 SVGAGI. CDR3 size: 10 residues. The V and J ends lost 6 bases and 3 bases respectively, with 2 bases between them. The CDR3 coding sequence is TGTGCCAGCAGCGACACTGAAGCTTTCTTT. This translates into CASSDTEAFF.

This chain connects TRBV5-1 to TRBJ2-3; 7 bases agree with TRBD2. Germline values: CDR1 SGHRS, CDR2 YFSETQ. This CDR3 is 16 amino acids long. V lost 7 bases to trimming and J lost 1 base; unmatched junction nucleotides: 12. Here the CDR3 DNA reads TGCGCCAGCCAAGAACCCGGACTAGGGGGCACAGATACGCAGTATTTT. It codes for CASQEPGLGGTDTQYF. Full variable domain (rest looked up from reference TRBV5-1 and TRBJ2-3): KAGVTQTPRYLIKTRGQQVTLSCSPISGHRSVSWYQQTPGQGLQFLFEYFSETQRNKGNFPGRFSGRQFSNSRSEMNVSTLELGDSALYLCASQEPGLGGTDTQYFGPGTRLTVL.

The chain employs TRBV4-2 and TRBJ2-3; D possibly corresponds to TRBD2 (5 bases). The CDR3 is 15 residues long. Germline V lookup: CDR1 LGHNA, CDR2 YNFKEQ. The V gene lost 4 bases and the J gene lost 1 base, with 12 bases spanning the gap. CDR3 bases: TGTGCCAGCAGCCTTTTCCGTAGCGGCACAGATACGCAGTATTTT. It codes for CASSLFRSGTDTQYF.

This chain joins TRBV7-9 and TRBJ2-7; TRBD1 aligns across 7 bases. Trimming took 6 bases from V and 4 from J; bases not matched to a gene: 3. This CDR3 contains 12 residues. From germline, CDR1 is SEHNR and CDR2 FQNEAQ (reference sequence). The CDR3 bases are TGTGCCAGCAGTTCACAGGGGTACGAGCAGTACTTC. This codes for CASSSQGYEQYF.

The chain links TRBV7-2 to TRBJ1-2; perhaps TRBD1 as D (6 bases). CDR1 and CDR2 from the germline V gene are SGHTA and FQGNSA. This CDR3 is 17 amino acids long. V was trimmed by 4 bases and J by 2 bases, leaving 20 bases between them. The CDR3: CASSSPRFVGGNYGYTF. CDR3 nucleotides: TGTGCCAGCAGCTCCCCTAGGTTTGTGGGGGGCAACTATGGCTACACCTTC.

This sequence joins TRBV28 and TRBJ1-1; no clear D. This CDR3 is built from 15 residues. Trimming removed 3 bases at V and 1 base at J, with 12 bases between. Germline V gene data show CDR1 as MDHEN and CDR2 as SYDVKM. The CDR3 protein is CASSFGQLTNTEAFF. For the CDR3, the DNA is TGTGCCAGCAGTTTTGGTCAGCTCACGAACACTGAAGCTTTCTTT.

This rearrangement joins TRBV7-3 to TRBJ2-1; 14 bases match TRBD2. CDR1 is SGHTA and CDR2 is FQGTGA in the germline V gene. The CDR3 has 18 residues. V shed 3 bases and J 7 bases; nucleotides not matched to a gene: 11. CDR3 DNA: TGTGCCAGCAGCTTCGCCTCGGGACTAGCGGGAGTTTGGAATGAGCAGTTCTTC. Protein sequence: CASSFASGLAGVWNEQFF.

The chain carries TRBV9 and TRBJ1-5; TRBD1 might be the D (6 bases). The CDR3 is 13 residues long. The germline gives CDR1 SGDLS, CDR2 YYNGEE. Trimming cost V 0 bases and J 6 bases, with 7 bases left between them. Written as DNA, the CDR3 is TGTGCCAGCAGCGTAGAGGGGGGTCAGCCCCAGCATTTT. It is translated as CASSVEGGQPQHF.

This rearrangement joins TRBV7-9 to TRBJ1-1; D remains ambiguous. Trimming pared 1 base from V and 3 bases from J, leaving 3 bases between. Germline loops: CDR1 SEHNR, CDR2 FQNEAQ (reference sequence). The CDR3 runs to 12 residues. The CDR3 is CASSLVDTEAFF. For the CDR3, the DNA is TGTGCCAGCAGCTTAGTTGACACTGAAGCTTTCTTT.